This entry describes one TCR beta chain. Germline assignment: CDR1 MNHEY and CDR2 SMNVEV (reference sequence). This CDR3 comprises 14 residues. Trimming took 5 bases from V and 7 from J, leaving 15 bases between them. This specimen comes from a study of blood T cell repertoires in COVID-19. Study background: Samples representing acute and convalescent COVID-19 were sourced from the United States, Italy and Spain. PBMCs, B-cell-depleted T cells, or T cells provided the cDNA or gDNA that made up the material.

The authors' processing: It was from reference gene primer amplification that nucleated cell counts were estimated. TCRdb's copy holds only in-frame clones and misses some; the assay was immunoSEQ multiplex PCR. D and trimming were read from the DNA, whereas the V and J calls and clone size are those reported in that table. Among 90,000 to 120,000 clones, under 95% were seen once, and the ten largest hold under 1.5%. Sequencing used peripheral blood. The chain joins TRBV27 to TRBJ1-5; D possibly corresponds to TRBD1 (5 bases). The TCR sequence derives from a woman in her 30s with acute or convalescent COVID-19. The CDR3 sequence: CASSPQGMSQPQHF. The CDR3 region has the DNA TGTGCCAGCAGTCCTCAGGGTATGAGCCAGCCCCAGCATTTT.